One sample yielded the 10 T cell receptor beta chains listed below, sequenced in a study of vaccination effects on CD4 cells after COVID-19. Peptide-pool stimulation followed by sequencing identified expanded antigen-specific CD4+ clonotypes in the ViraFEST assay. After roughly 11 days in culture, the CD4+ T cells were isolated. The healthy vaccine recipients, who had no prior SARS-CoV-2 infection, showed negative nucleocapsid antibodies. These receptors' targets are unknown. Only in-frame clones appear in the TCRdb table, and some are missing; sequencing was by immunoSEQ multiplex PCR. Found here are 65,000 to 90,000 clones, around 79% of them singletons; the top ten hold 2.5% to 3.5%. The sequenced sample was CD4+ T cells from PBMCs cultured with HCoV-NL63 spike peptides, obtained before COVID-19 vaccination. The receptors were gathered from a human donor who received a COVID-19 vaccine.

For the CDR3, the DNA is TGTGCCAGCAGCTTGGGTTGGGGGGGCGGGAATACGCAGTATTTT. The encoded protein is CASSLGWGGGNTQYF. The V gene is TRBV5-6, the J gene TRBJ2-3; D is possibly TRBD2 (7 bases). Germline V CDR1 and CDR2: SGHDT, YYEEEE. The CDR3 is 15 residues long. Trimming removed 0 bases from V and 7 bases from J, with 15 bases in between.

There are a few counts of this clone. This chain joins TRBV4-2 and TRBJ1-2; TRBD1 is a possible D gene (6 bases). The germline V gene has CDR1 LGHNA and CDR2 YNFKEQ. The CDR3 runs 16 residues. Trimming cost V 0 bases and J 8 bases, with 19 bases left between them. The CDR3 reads CASSQDSRGARSGYTF. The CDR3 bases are TGTGCCAGCAGCCAAGATTCCCGGGGGGCGAGAAGCGGCTACACCTTC.

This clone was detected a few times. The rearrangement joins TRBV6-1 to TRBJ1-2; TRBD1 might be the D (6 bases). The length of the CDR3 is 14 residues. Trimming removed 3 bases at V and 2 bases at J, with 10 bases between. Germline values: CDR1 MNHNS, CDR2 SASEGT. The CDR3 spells CASSESDRNYGYTF. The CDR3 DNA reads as TGTGCCAGCAGTGAGTCGGACAGAAACTATGGCTACACCTTC.

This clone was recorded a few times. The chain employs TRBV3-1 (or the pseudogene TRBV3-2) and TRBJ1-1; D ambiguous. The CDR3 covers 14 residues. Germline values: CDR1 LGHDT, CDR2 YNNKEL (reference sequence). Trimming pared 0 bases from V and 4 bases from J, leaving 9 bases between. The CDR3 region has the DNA TGTGCCAGCAGCCAAGATACTGTGGGCACTGAAGCTTTCTTT. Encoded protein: CASSQDTVGTEAFF.

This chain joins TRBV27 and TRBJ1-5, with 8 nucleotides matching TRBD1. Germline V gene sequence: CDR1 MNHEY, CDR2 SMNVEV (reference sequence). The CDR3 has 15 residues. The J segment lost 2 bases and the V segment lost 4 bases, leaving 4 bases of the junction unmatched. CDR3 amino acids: CASSSGQGRNQPQHF. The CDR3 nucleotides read TGTGCCAGCAGTTCCGGACAGGGCCGCAATCAGCCCCAGCATTTT.

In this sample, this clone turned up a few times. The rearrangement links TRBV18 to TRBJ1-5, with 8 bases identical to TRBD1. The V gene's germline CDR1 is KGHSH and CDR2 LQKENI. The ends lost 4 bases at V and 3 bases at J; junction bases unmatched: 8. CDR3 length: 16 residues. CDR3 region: CASSRDRNPYNQPQHF. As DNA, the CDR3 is TGTGCCAGCTCACGGGACAGGAACCCATACAATCAGCCCCAGCATTTT.

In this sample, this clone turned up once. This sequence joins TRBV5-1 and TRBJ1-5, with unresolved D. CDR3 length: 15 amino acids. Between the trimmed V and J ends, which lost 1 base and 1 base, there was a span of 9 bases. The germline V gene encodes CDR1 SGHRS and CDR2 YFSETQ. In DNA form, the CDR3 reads TGCGCCAGCAGCTTGATGGACCCCAGCAATCAGCCCCAGCATTTT. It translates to CASSLMDPSNQPQHF.

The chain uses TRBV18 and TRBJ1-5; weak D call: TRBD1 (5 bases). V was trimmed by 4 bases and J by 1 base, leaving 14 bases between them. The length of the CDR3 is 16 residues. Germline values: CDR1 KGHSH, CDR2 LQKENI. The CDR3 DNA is TGTGCCAGCTCACGTCAGGGTGGTGACAGCAATCAGCCCCAGCATTTT. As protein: CASSRQGGDSNQPQHF.

DNA for the CDR3: TGCGCCAGCAGCCCCGGACTAGCGGGGGGGCTCGACACCGGGGAGCTGTTTTTT. Amino acids: CASSPGLAGGLDTGELFF. This rearrangement joins TRBV5-1 to TRBJ2-2, with 15 bases identical to TRBD2. The CDR3 has 18 residues. Unmatched junction bases numbered 7, after V lost 4 bases and J lost 3 bases. The germline CDR1 and CDR2 sequences are SGHRS and YFSETQ.

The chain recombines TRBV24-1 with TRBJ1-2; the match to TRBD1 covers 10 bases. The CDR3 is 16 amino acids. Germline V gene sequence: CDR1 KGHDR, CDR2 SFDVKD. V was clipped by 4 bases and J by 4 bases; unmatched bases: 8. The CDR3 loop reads CATSDPGTGDAYGYTF. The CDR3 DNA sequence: TGTGCCACCAGTGACCCCGGGACAGGGGATGCCTATGGCTACACCTTC.